This TCR beta chain appears in the sequencing data of a study of T-cell memory formation after mild COVID-19. TCRdb reanalysed the 5' RACE reads using MiXCR and keeps one entry per CDR3 protein. The table lists roughly 160,000 distinct CDR3 sequences, approximately 13% of them singletons. Germline V gives CDR1 MNHEY, CDR2 SVGAGI. The CDR3 has 14 residues. Trimming shortened V by 6 bases and J by 10 bases, and 21 bases separated the two germline ends. The sequence derives from a man younger than 35 who had mild COVID-19 (a few samples of this study predate the infection). Cell type and time point are not known. The chain couples TRBV6-5 to TRBJ1-2; tentative D call: TRBD1 (5 bases). Source material: PBMCs or a T cell subset sorted from them (not recorded which). Here the CDR3 DNA reads TGTGCCAGCAGCCCCGGGACCAGCCAATGGTTCTACACCTTC. It is translated as CASSPGTSQWFYTF.